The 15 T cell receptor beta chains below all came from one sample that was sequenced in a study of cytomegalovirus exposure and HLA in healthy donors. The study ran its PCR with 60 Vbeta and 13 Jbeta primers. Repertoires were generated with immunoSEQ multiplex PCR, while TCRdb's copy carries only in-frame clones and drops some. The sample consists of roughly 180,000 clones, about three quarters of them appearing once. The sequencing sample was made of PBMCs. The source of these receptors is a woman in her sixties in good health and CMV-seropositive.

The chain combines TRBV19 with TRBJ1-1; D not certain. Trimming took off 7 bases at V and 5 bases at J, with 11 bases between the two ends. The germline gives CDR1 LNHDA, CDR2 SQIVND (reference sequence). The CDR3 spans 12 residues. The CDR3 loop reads CASTTGRTEAFF. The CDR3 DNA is TGTGCCAGTACGACCGGGAGAACTGAAGCTTTCTTT.

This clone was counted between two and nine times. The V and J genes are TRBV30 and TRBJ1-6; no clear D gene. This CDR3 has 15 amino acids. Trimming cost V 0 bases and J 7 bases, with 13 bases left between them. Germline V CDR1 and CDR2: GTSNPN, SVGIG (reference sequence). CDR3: CAWSVSGRPNSPLHF. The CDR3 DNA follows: TGTGCCTGGAGTGTAAGCGGACGGCCCAATTCACCCCTCCACTTT.

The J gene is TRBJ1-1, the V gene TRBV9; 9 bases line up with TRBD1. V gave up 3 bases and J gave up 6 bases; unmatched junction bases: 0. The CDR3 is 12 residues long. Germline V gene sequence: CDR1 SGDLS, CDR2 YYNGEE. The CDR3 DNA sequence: TGTGCCAGCAGCGGACAGGGGGCTGAAGCTTTCTTT. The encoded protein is CASSGQGAEAFF.

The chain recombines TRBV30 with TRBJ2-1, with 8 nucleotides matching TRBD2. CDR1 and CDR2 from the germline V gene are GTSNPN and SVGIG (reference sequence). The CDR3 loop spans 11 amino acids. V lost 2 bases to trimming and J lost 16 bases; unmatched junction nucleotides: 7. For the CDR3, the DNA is TGTGCCTGGAGTTCGGGGGGGCCGGGATTCTTC. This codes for CAWSSGGPGFF. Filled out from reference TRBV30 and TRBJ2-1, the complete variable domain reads SQTIHQWPATLVQPVGSPLSLECTVEGTSNPNLYWYRQAAGRGLQLLFYSVGIGQISSEVPQNLSASRPQDRQFILSSKKLLLSDSGFYLCAWSSGGPGFFGPGTRLTVL.

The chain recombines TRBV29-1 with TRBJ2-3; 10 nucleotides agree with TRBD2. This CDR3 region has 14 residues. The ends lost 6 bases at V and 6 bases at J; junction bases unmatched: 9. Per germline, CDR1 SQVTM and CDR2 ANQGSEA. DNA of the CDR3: TGCAGCGTGGGGACTAGCGCCGTCGCGGATACGCAGTATTTT. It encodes CSVGTSAVADTQYF.

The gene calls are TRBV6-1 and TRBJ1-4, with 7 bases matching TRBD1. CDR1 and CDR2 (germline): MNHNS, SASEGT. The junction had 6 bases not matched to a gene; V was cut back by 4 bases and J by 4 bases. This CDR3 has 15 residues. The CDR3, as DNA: TGTGCCAGCAGTGCCCCGGACAGGATTAATGAAAAACTGTTTTTT. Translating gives CASSAPDRINEKLFF.

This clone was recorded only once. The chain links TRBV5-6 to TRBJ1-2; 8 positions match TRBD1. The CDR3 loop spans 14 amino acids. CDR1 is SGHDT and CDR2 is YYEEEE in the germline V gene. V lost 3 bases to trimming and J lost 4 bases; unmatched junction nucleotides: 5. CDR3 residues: CASSSGTGIYGYTF. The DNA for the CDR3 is TGTGCCAGCAGCTCAGGGACAGGAATCTATGGCTACACCTTC.

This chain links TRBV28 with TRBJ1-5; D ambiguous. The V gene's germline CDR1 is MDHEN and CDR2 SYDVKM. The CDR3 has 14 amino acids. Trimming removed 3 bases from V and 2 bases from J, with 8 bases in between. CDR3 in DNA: TGTGCCAGCAGTTTCGGGTCTGGCAATCAGCCCCAGCATTTT. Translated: CASSFGSGNQPQHF.

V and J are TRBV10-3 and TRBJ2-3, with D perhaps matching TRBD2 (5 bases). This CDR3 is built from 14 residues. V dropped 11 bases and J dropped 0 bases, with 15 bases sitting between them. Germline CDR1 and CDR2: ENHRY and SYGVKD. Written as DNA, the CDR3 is TGTGCCCTTAGGACTGGGCTTAGCACAGATACGCAGTATTTT. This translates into CALRTGLSTDTQYF.

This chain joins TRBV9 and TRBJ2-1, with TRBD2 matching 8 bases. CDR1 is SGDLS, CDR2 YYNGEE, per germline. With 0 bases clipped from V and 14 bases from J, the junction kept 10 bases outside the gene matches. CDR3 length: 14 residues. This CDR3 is CASSVARAGVGKFF. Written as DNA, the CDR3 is TGTGCCAGCAGCGTAGCCCGAGCGGGAGTCGGGAAGTTCTTC.

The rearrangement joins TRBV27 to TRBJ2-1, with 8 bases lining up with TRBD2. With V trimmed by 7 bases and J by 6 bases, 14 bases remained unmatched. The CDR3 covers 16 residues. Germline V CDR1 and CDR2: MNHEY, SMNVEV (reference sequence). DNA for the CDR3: TGTGCCAGCAAGGAAGTGAGCGGGAGTATAGGCAATGAGCAGTTCTTC. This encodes CASKEVSGSIGNEQFF.

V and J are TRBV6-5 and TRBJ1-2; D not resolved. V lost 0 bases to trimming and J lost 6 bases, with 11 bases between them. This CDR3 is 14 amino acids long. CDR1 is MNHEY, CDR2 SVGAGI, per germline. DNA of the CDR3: TGTGCCAGCAGTTACTCTGGCAGGTTACATGGCTACACCTTC. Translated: CASSYSGRLHGYTF.

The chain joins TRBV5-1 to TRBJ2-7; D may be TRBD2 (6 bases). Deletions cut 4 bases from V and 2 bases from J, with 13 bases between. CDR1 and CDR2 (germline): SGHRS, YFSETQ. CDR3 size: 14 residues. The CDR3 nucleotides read TGCGCCAGCAGCCCGGAGGGTATAGCCTACGAGCAGTACTTC. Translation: CASSPEGIAYEQYF.

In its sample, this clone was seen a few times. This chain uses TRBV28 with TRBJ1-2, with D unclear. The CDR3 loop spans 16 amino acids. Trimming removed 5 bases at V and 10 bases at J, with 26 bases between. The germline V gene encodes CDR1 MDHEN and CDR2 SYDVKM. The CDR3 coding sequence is TGTGCCAGCAGTCCCGCCTTGGGCCTCCCTGTGATCGCCTACACCTTC. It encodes CASSPALGLPVIAYTF.

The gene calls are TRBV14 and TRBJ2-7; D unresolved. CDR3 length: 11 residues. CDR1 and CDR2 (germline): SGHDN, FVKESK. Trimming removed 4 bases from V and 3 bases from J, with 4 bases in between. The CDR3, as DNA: TGTGCCAGCAGCCCCGGCTACGAGCAGTACTTC. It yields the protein CASSPGYEQYF. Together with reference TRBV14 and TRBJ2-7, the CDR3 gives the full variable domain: EAGVTQFPSHSVIEKGQTVTLRCDPISGHDNLYWYRRVMGKEIKFLLHFVKESKQDESGMPNNRFLAERTGGTYSTLKVQPAELEDSGVYFCASSPGYEQYFGPGTRLTVT.